This record looks at one T cell receptor beta chain sequence and its context. The antigen is unknown. All donors participated as healthy donors of bone marrow. The data originate from a study of cytomegalovirus exposure and HLA in healthy donors. General study points: Cytomegalovirus status was reportedly diagnosed by the classifier with high specificity and sensitivity. Sequencing likely generated an artifact that appeared as a cluster of highly shared sequence variants. Researchers had no immune exposure information except CMV serostatus available.

PCR involved 60 Vbeta and 13 Jbeta primers. Assay: immunoSEQ multiplex PCR; the TCRdb copy retains only in-frame clones and omits some. Here the sample spans about 150,000 clones, approximately 80% being singletons. Germline V gives CDR1 SGHKS, CDR2 YYEKEE (reference sequence). The CDR3 has 15 amino acids. V was shortened by 0 bases and J by 5 bases, with 13 bases between the two germline ends. Source material: PBMCs. The receptor was derived from a woman aged 35 to 49 in good health and CMV-seronegative. The chain couples TRBV5-5 to TRBJ2-3; D is possibly TRBD1 (5 bases). The CDR3 region is CASSLVGRVGDTQYF. For the CDR3, the DNA is TGTGCCAGCAGCTTGGTGGGCAGGGTGGGAGATACGCAGTATTTT.